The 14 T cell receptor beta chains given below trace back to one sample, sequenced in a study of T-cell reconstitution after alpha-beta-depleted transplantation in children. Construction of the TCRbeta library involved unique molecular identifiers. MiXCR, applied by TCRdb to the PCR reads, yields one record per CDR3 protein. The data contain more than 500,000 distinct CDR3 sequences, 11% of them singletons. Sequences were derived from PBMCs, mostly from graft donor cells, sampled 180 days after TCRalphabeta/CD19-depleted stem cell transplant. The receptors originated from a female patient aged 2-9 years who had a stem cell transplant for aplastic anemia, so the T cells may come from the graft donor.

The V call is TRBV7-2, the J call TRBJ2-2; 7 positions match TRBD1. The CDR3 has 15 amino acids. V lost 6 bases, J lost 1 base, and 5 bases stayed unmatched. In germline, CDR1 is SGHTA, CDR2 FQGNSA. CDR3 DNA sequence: TGTGCCAGCAGGGCCGGGACAGAGAACACCGGGGAGCTGTTTTTT. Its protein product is CASRAGTENTGELFF. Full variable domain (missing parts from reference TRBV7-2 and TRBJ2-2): GAGVSQSPSNKVTEKGKDVELRCDPISGHTALYWYRQSLGQGLEFLIYFQGNSAPDKSGLPSDRFSAERTGGSVSTLTIQRTQQEDSAVYLCASRAGTENTGELFFGEGSRLTVL.

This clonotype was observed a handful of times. The CDR3 reads CASSQVRENSYEQYF. Here the CDR3 DNA reads TGCGCCAGCAGCCAAGTGCGAGAAAATTCCTACGAGCAGTACTTC. The rearrangement uses TRBV4-3 and TRBJ2-7; D call uncertain. The germline V gene encodes CDR1 LGHNA and CDR2 YSLEER. The CDR3 is 15 residues long. V was trimmed by 1 base and J by 1 base, leaving 11 bases between them.

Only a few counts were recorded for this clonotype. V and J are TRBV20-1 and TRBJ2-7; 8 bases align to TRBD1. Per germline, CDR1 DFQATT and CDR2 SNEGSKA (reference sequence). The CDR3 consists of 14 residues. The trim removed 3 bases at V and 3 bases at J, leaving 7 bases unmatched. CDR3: CSARDSGTGYEQYF. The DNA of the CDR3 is TGCAGTGCTAGGGATTCCGGGACAGGCTACGAGCAGTACTTC.

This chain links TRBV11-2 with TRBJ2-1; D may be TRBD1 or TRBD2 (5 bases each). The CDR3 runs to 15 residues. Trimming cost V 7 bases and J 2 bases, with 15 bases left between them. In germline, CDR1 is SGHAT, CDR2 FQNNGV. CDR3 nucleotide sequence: TGTGCCAGCAACCTAACGGGGCGCCCCTACAATGAGCAGTTCTTC. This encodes CASNLTGRPYNEQFF.

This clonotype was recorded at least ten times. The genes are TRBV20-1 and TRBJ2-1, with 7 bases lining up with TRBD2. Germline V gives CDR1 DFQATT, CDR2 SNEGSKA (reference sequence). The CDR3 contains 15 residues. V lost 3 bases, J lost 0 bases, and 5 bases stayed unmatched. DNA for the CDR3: TGCAGTGCTAGGCGGACGGGGGGCTCCTACAATGAGCAGTTCTTC. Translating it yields CSARRTGGSYNEQFF.

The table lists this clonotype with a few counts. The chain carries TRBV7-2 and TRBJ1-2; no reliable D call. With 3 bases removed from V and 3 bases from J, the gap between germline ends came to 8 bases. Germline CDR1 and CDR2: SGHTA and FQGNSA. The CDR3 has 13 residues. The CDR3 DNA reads TGTGCCAGCAGCTTTAGAGAGTACTATGGCTACACCTTC. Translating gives CASSFREYYGYTF.

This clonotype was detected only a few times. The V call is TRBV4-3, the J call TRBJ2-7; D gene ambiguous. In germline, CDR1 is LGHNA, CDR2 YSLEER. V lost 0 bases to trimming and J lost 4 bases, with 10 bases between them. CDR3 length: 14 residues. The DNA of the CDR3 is TGCGCCAGCAGCCAAGATCTACGGAGTTACGAGCAGTACGTC. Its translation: CASSQDLRSYEQYV.

The CDR3 region has the DNA TGCAGTGCCATACAACCGTTGAGGGCTACGCAGTATTTT. Translated: CSAIQPLRATQYF. This sequence joins TRBV20-1 and TRBJ2-3, with a weak D call TRBD2 (5 bases). The CDR3 length is 13 residues. Per germline, CDR1 DFQATT and CDR2 SNEGSKA (reference sequence). Trimming took 6 bases from V and 8 from J, leaving 18 bases between them.

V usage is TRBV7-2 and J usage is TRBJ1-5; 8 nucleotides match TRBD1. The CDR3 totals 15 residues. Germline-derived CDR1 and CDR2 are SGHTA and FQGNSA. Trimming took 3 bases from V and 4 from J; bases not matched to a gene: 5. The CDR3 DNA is TGTGCCAGCAGCTTCCGGGACAGGCAAAATCAGCCCCAGCATTTT. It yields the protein CASSFRDRQNQPQHF.

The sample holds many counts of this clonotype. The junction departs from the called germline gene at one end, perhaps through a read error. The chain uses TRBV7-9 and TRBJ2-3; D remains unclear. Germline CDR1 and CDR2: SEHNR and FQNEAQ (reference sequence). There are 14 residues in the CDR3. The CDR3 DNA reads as TGCGCCAGCAGCTTGGATCGAAGCACAGATACGCAGTATTTT. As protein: CASSLDRSTDTQYF.

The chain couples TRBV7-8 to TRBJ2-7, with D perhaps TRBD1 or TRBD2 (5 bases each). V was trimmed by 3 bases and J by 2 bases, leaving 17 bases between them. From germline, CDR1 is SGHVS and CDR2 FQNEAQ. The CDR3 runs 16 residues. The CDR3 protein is CASSFELGLGAYEQYF. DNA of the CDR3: TGTGCCAGCAGCTTTGAATTAGGATTGGGGGCCTACGAGCAGTACTTC.

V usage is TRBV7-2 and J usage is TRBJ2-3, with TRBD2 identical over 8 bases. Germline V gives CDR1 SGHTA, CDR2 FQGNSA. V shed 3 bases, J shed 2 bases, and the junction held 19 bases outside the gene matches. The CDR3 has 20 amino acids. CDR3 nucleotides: TGTGCCAGCAGCTTCGGGGGGGGAAGAAAAGTCCTATACGACACAGATACGCAGTATTTT. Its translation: CASSFGGGRKVLYDTDTQYF.

CDR3 DNA sequence: TGTGCCAGCAGCACCCGGGACAGGGGGACCTACGAGCAGTACTTC. Protein sequence: CASSTRDRGTYEQYF. This chain joins TRBV9 and TRBJ2-7, with TRBD1 matching 11 bases. Germline V lookup: CDR1 SGDLS, CDR2 YYNGEE. The CDR3 length is 15 residues. V dropped 4 bases and J dropped 2; count of bases not matched to a gene: 5.

CDR3 in amino acids: CAWSVAGELFF. In DNA, the CDR3 is TGTGCCTGGAGTGTCGCCGGGGAGCTGTTTTTT. The chain couples TRBV30 to TRBJ2-2, with D uncertain. V shed 0 bases and J shed 6 bases, with 2 bases lying between them. This CDR3 has 11 amino acids. Per germline, CDR1 GTSNPN and CDR2 SVGIG (reference sequence). The entire variable domain, with the rest obtained from reference TRBV30 and TRBJ2-2, is as follows: SQTIHQWPATLVQPVGSPLSLECTVEGTSNPNLYWYRQAAGRGLQLLFYSVGIGQISSEVPQNLSASRPQDRQFILSSKKLLLSDSGFYLCAWSVAGELFFGEGSRLTVL.